Each of the 5 T cell receptor beta chains below was sequenced from the same sample in a study of blood T cell repertoires in COVID-19. The assay was immunoSEQ multiplex PCR, and TCRdb's table has in-frame clones only and misses some. Among around 380,000 clones listed, 80% to 90% were seen once. Sequencing was performed on PBMCs or T cells enriched from blood (not recorded which). The receptor set was obtained from a young man who had recovered from COVID-19.

The chain uses TRBV7-9 and TRBJ1-2; D not resolved. Germline V gene lookup returns CDR1 SEHNR and CDR2 FQNEAQ (reference sequence). The CDR3 is 17 amino acids. V lost 8 bases, J lost 3 bases, and 25 bases lay in between. This chain's CDR3 is CASDLEGAFSFDYGYTF. CDR3 bases: TGTGCCAGCGACCTTGAGGGAGCATTCAGCTTTGACTATGGCTACACCTTC.

The chain carries TRBV7-2 and TRBJ2-5, with no clear D. Deletions cut 1 base from V and 0 bases from J, with 6 bases between. There are 14 residues in the CDR3. Germline V gene lookup returns CDR1 SGHTA and CDR2 FQGNSA. CDR3 amino acids: CASSLGRNQETQYF. The CDR3 region has the DNA TGTGCCAGCAGCTTAGGGCGGAACCAAGAGACCCAGTACTTC.

This clone was counted once. The chain combines TRBV7-3 with TRBJ2-2, with TRBD2 identical over 10 bases. With V trimmed by 5 bases and J by 4 bases, 13 bases remained unmatched. Looked up from germline, CDR1 is SGHTA and CDR2 is FQGTGA. This CDR3 comprises 18 residues. The DNA for the CDR3 is TGTGCCAGCAGCCCCTTACGAAGCGGGGGGGCCATCACCGGGGAGCTGTTTTTT. It specifies CASSPLRSGGAITGELFF. The whole variable domain, remainder taken from reference TRBV7-3 and TRBJ2-2, is GAGVSQTPSNKVTEKGKYVELRCDPISGHTALYWYRQSLGQGPEFLIYFQGTGAADDSGLPNDRFFAVRPEGSVSTLKIQRTERGDSAVYLCASSPLRSGGAITGELFFGEGSRLTVL.

The chain carries TRBV3-1 (or the pseudogene TRBV3-2) and TRBJ2-7, with D possibly being TRBD1 (6 bases). This CDR3 comprises 13 residues. Per the germline V gene, CDR1 is LGHDT and CDR2 is YNNKEL (reference sequence). V gave up 3 bases and J gave up 3 bases, with 9 bases separating them. CDR3 DNA: TGTGCCAGCAGCCAGGACAGAAGCTACGAGCAGTACTTC. It translates to CASSQDRSYEQYF.

V usage is TRBV7-9 and J usage is TRBJ1-4; 7 positions match TRBD1. Germline assignment: CDR1 SEHNR and CDR2 FQNEAQ (reference sequence). The CDR3 is 13 amino acids. J was trimmed by 2 bases and V by 8 bases; bases with no gene match: 2. The CDR3 spells CASDRDTNEKLFF. The CDR3, as DNA: TGTGCCAGCGACAGGGATACTAATGAAAAACTGTTTTTT.